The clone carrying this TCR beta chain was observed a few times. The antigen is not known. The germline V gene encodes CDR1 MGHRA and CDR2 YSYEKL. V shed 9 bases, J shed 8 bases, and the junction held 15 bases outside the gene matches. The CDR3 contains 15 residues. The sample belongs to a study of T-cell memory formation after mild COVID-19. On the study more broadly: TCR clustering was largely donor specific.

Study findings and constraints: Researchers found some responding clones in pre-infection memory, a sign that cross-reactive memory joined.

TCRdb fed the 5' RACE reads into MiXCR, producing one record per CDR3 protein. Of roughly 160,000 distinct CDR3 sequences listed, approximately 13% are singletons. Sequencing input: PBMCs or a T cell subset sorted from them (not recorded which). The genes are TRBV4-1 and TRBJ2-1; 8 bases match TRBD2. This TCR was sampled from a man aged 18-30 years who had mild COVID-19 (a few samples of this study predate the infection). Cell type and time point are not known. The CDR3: CASPTERGWFYEQFF. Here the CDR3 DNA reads TGCGCCAGTCCCACCGAGCGGGGGTGGTTTTATGAGCAGTTCTTC.